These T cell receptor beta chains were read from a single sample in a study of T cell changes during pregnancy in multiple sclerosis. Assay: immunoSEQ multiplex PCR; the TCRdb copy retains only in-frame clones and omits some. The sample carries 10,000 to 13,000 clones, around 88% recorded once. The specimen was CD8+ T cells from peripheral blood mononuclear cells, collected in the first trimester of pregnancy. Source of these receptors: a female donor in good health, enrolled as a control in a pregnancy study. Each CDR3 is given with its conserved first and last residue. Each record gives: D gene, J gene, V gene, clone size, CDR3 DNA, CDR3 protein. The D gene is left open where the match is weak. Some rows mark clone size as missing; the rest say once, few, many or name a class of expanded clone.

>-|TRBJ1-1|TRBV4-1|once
TGCGCCAGCAGCCCTCAGGGGAACACTGAAGCTTTCTTT
CASSPQGNTEAFF
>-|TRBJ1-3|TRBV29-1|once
TGCAGCGTTCAAGACGGGAACTCTGGAAACACCATATATTTT
CSVQDGNSGNTIYF
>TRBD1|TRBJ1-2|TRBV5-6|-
TGTGCCAGCAGCTTGGTCCGAACAGGGGAGGGCTACACCTTC
CASSLVRTGEGYTF
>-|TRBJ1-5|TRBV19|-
TGTGCCAGTAACTGGGGGCATCAGCCCCAGCATTTT
CASNWGHQPQHF
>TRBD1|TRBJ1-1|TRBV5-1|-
TGCGCCAGCAGCGAGACAGGGGGCACTGAAGCTTTCTTT
CASSETGGTEAFF
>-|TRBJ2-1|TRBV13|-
TGTGCCAGCAGCTTCATGAATGAGCAGTTCTTC
CASSFMNEQFF
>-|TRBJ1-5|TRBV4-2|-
TGTGCCAGCAGCCAAGCGGGGGAGGGGAAGCCCCAGCATTTT
CASSQAGEGKPQHF
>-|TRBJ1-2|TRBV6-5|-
TGTGCCAGCAGTTCCGCTGGAGGGGCCTATGGCTACACCTTC
CASSSAGGAYGYTF
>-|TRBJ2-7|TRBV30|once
TGTGCCTGGAGTTGGAGCCACTCTGATGAGCAGTACTTC
CAWSWSHSDEQYF
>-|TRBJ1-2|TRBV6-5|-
TGTGCCAGCAGTCCGGAGGGCTTCCACGATGGCTACACCTTC
CASSPEGFHDGYTF